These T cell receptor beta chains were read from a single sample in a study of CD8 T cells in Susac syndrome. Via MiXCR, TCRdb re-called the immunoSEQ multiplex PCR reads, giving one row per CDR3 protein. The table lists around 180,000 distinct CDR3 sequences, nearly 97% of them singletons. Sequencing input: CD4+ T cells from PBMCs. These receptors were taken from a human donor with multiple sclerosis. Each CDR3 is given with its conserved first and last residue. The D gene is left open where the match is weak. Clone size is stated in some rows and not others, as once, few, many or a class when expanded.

cdr3_nt: TGTGCCGGAGGACGGCAAGAGACCCAGTACTTC
cdr3_aa: CAGGRQETQYF
v_call: TRBV28
j_call: TRBJ2-5
d_call: NA
clone_size: NA

cdr3_nt: TGTGCCAGCAGTGAACCCCGGGGGCGAACCTACGAGCAGTACTTC
cdr3_aa: CASSEPRGRTYEQYF
v_call: TRBV25-1
j_call: TRBJ2-7
d_call: NA
clone_size: NA

cdr3_nt: TGTGCCAGCCGGGGACTACCACCTCGCACAGATACGCAGTATTTT
cdr3_aa: CASRGLPPRTDTQYF
v_call: TRBV5-4
j_call: TRBJ2-3
d_call: TRBD2
clone_size: NA

cdr3_nt: TGTGCCAGCAGTCGACTCAGGACAGGGAGCTCTGGGGCCAACGTCCTGACTTTC
cdr3_aa: CASSRLRTGSSGANVLTF
v_call: TRBV7-9
j_call: TRBJ2-6
d_call: TRBD1
clone_size: NA

cdr3_nt: TGTGCCAGCAGCCACCGGACAGGGGCGGGCGGCTACACCTTC
cdr3_aa: CASSHRTGAGGYTF
v_call: TRBV7-3
j_call: TRBJ1-2
d_call: TRBD1
clone_size: NA

cdr3_nt: TGCGCCAGCAGCGCGGGCCCAGCGGACGATACGCAGTATTTT
cdr3_aa: CASSAGPADDTQYF
v_call: TRBV5-1
j_call: TRBJ2-3
d_call: NA
clone_size: NA

cdr3_nt: TGCAGTGCTGCCCGGACAACGAACACTGAAGCTTTCTTT
cdr3_aa: CSAARTTNTEAFF
v_call: TRBV20-1
j_call: TRBJ1-1
d_call: NA
clone_size: NA

cdr3_nt: TGTGCCAGCAGCGTCCTCGGTCGCACCTACGAGCAGTACTTC
cdr3_aa: CASSVLGRTYEQYF
v_call: TRBV7-2
j_call: TRBJ2-7
d_call: NA
clone_size: NA

cdr3_nt: TGCAGCGTTGAAGATGTTGGGGGGTCTAACTATGGCTACACCTTC
cdr3_aa: CSVEDVGGSNYGYTF
v_call: TRBV29-1
j_call: TRBJ1-2
d_call: NA
clone_size: NA

cdr3_nt: TGTGCCAGCAGCTTCCAAAGTGAAAAACTGTTTTTT
cdr3_aa: CASSFQSEKLFF
v_call: TRBV5-4
j_call: TRBJ1-4
d_call: NA
clone_size: NA

cdr3_nt: TGCAGTGCAGCGCTCAACGAGCAGTACTTC
cdr3_aa: CSAALNEQYF
v_call: TRBV20-1
j_call: TRBJ2-7
d_call: NA
clone_size: NA

cdr3_nt: TGTGCCAGCAGAGGTCAGGCGGACTATGGCTACACCTTC
cdr3_aa: CASRGQADYGYTF
v_call: TRBV25-1
j_call: TRBJ1-2
d_call: NA
clone_size: NA

cdr3_nt: TGCAGCGTTTATCTAGGTGGCACTGAAGCTTTCTTT
cdr3_aa: CSVYLGGTEAFF
v_call: TRBV29-1
j_call: TRBJ1-1
d_call: NA
clone_size: once

cdr3_nt: TGTGCCAGCAGCGTATCGGGGCAGCCGCTTAATTCACCCCTCCACTTT
cdr3_aa: CASSVSGQPLNSPLHF
v_call: TRBV9
j_call: TRBJ1-6
d_call: NA
clone_size: NA

cdr3_nt: TGTGCCTGGAGTGGGGACAGGCATGTCTCCTACGAGCAGTACTTC
cdr3_aa: CAWSGDRHVSYEQYF
v_call: TRBV30
j_call: TRBJ2-7
d_call: TRBD1
clone_size: NA

cdr3_nt: TGTGCCAGCAGTTGGCGGGGACTGAGAATCTACGAGCAGTACTTC
cdr3_aa: CASSWRGLRIYEQYF
v_call: TRBV5-6
j_call: TRBJ2-7
d_call: NA
clone_size: NA

cdr3_nt: TGCAGCGTTGAAGATCAAGGGCAGGGCGGTTGGGAAGGTGGCACTGAAGCTTTCTTT
cdr3_aa: CSVEDQGQGGWEGGTEAFF
v_call: TRBV29-1
j_call: TRBJ1-1
d_call: NA
clone_size: NA

cdr3_nt: TGTGCCAGCAGCTTAGAAGGGGCACAGTATTTT
cdr3_aa: CASSLEGAQYF
v_call: TRBV7-2
j_call: TRBJ2-3
d_call: NA
clone_size: NA

cdr3_nt: TGCAGTGCTAGAGATCCGGTAGCAGAGACCCAGTACTTC
cdr3_aa: CSARDPVAETQYF
v_call: TRBV20-1
j_call: TRBJ2-5
d_call: NA
clone_size: NA

cdr3_nt: TGCAGCGTTGGATTGGGGCCCTTGAGCTCTGGAAACACCATATATTTT
cdr3_aa: CSVGLGPLSSGNTIYF
v_call: TRBV29-1
j_call: TRBJ1-3
d_call: NA
clone_size: NA

cdr3_nt: TGTGCCAGCCTTACAGTCAACTATGGCTACACCTTC
cdr3_aa: CASLTVNYGYTF
v_call: TRBV6-6
j_call: TRBJ1-2
d_call: NA
clone_size: NA

cdr3_nt: TGCGCCAGCAGCTACGGGACAGGGGTTTTCGATGAGCAGTTCTTC
cdr3_aa: CASSYGTGVFDEQFF
v_call: TRBV5-1
j_call: TRBJ2-1
d_call: TRBD1
clone_size: NA

cdr3_nt: TGTGCCAGCAGTTTAGACGCCGGATACAATGAGCAGTTCTTC
cdr3_aa: CASSLDAGYNEQFF
v_call: TRBV12-3/TRBV12-4
j_call: TRBJ2-1
d_call: NA
clone_size: NA

cdr3_nt: TGTGCCTGCGGACAGTATGGCTACACCTTC
cdr3_aa: CACGQYGYTF
v_call: TRBV30
j_call: TRBJ1-2
d_call: NA
clone_size: NA

cdr3_nt: TGTGCCAGCAGTCCCCTCTACGAGCAGTACTTC
cdr3_aa: CASSPLYEQYF
v_call: TRBV28
j_call: TRBJ2-7
d_call: NA
clone_size: few

cdr3_nt: TGTGCCAGCAGCGTAGAGGGGACGGCTTTCTACGAGCAGTACTTC
cdr3_aa: CASSVEGTAFYEQYF
v_call: TRBV9
j_call: TRBJ2-7
d_call: NA
clone_size: NA

cdr3_nt: TGCAGTGCTAGAGTGAGGGAGAGTGCTCAGCCCCAGCATTTT
cdr3_aa: CSARVRESAQPQHF
v_call: TRBV20-1
j_call: TRBJ1-5
d_call: NA
clone_size: NA

cdr3_nt: TGTGCCTGGAGTGTATTGGGGAATGAGCAGTTCTTC
cdr3_aa: CAWSVLGNEQFF
v_call: TRBV30
j_call: TRBJ2-1
d_call: NA
clone_size: NA

cdr3_nt: TGCGCCAGCAGCTTGGGGCTAGCGGACACCTCCTACGAGCAGTACTTC
cdr3_aa: CASSLGLADTSYEQYF
v_call: TRBV5-1
j_call: TRBJ2-7
d_call: TRBD2
clone_size: NA

cdr3_nt: TGTGCCAGCAGTTCGAATTCCCACAATGAGCAGTTCTTC
cdr3_aa: CASSSNSHNEQFF
v_call: TRBV6-2/TRBV6-3
j_call: TRBJ2-1
d_call: NA
clone_size: NA

cdr3_nt: TGCAGTGCTGCCTCCAGGGTGAACACTGAAGCTTTCTTT
cdr3_aa: CSAASRVNTEAFF
v_call: TRBV20-1
j_call: TRBJ1-1
d_call: NA
clone_size: NA

cdr3_nt: TGTGCCAGCATGAGACAACCGAATCAGCCCCAGCATTTT
cdr3_aa: CASMRQPNQPQHF
v_call: TRBV6-2/TRBV6-3
j_call: TRBJ1-5
d_call: NA
clone_size: NA

cdr3_nt: TGCAGCCCAACACAGGGGAACACTGAAGCTTTCTTT
cdr3_aa: CSPTQGNTEAFF
v_call: TRBV29-1
j_call: TRBJ1-1
d_call: NA
clone_size: NA

cdr3_nt: TGCGCCAGCAGCCGGGACCTTACCTACGAGCAGTACTTC
cdr3_aa: CASSRDLTYEQYF
v_call: TRBV10-2
j_call: TRBJ2-7
d_call: NA
clone_size: NA

cdr3_nt: TGTGCTAGCAGCTTAGCCCTAGGGGGGGGCAATGAGCAGTTCTTC
cdr3_aa: CASSLALGGGNEQFF
v_call: TRBV7-7
j_call: TRBJ2-1
d_call: NA
clone_size: NA

cdr3_nt: TGTGCCAGTAGTCTCCAGGACAGGGGGCATAATGGCTACACCTTC
cdr3_aa: CASSLQDRGHNGYTF
v_call: TRBV19
j_call: TRBJ1-2
d_call: TRBD1
clone_size: once

cdr3_nt: TGTGCCACCGGGGATGGGTTGGACAACTATGGCTACACCTTC
cdr3_aa: CATGDGLDNYGYTF
v_call: TRBV28
j_call: TRBJ1-2
d_call: NA
clone_size: once

cdr3_nt: TGTGCCAGTAGTCTCGGACAGTATGGCTACACCTTC
cdr3_aa: CASSLGQYGYTF
v_call: TRBV19
j_call: TRBJ1-2
d_call: NA
clone_size: few

cdr3_nt: TGTGCCAGCAGTTACGCAGTGAACACTGAAGCTTTCTTT
cdr3_aa: CASSYAVNTEAFF
v_call: TRBV6-2/TRBV6-3
j_call: TRBJ1-1
d_call: NA
clone_size: NA

cdr3_nt: TGCGCCAGCAACCTTGGACTAGCTGAGAGGAATGAGCAGTTCTTC
cdr3_aa: CASNLGLAERNEQFF
v_call: TRBV5-1
j_call: TRBJ2-1
d_call: TRBD2
clone_size: NA

cdr3_nt: TGTGCCAGCTCACCGGGGGCAGGGCAGTCTAGCTATGGCTACACCTTC
cdr3_aa: CASSPGAGQSSYGYTF
v_call: TRBV18
j_call: TRBJ1-2
d_call: NA
clone_size: NA

cdr3_nt: TGCAGTGCTAGTAATCAAAACTATGGCTACACCTTC
cdr3_aa: CSASNQNYGYTF
v_call: TRBV20-1
j_call: TRBJ1-2
d_call: NA
clone_size: once

cdr3_nt: TGCAGTGCTAGGACCCCAGGGGATAGCTCCTACAATGAGCAGTTCTTC
cdr3_aa: CSARTPGDSSYNEQFF
v_call: TRBV20-1
j_call: TRBJ2-1
d_call: NA
clone_size: NA

cdr3_nt: TGCAGTGCTCTCCTTGGGGCTGGACCAGATACGCAGTATTTT
cdr3_aa: CSALLGAGPDTQYF
v_call: TRBV20-1
j_call: TRBJ2-3
d_call: NA
clone_size: NA

cdr3_nt: TGTGCCACCAGCTGGGACAGCTTGAACACTGAAGCTTTCTTT
cdr3_aa: CATSWDSLNTEAFF
v_call: TRBV15
j_call: TRBJ1-1
d_call: TRBD1
clone_size: NA

cdr3_nt: TGCAGCAACGGACAGGGTTTGACTGGTGAGCAGTTCTTC
cdr3_aa: CSNGQGLTGEQFF
v_call: TRBV29-1
j_call: TRBJ2-1
d_call: TRBD1
clone_size: once

cdr3_nt: TGTGCCAGCAGCGTGGGGGAGAATCAGCCCCAGCATTTT
cdr3_aa: CASSVGENQPQHF
v_call: TRBV9
j_call: TRBJ1-5
d_call: NA
clone_size: NA

cdr3_nt: TGTGCCAGCAGTTTAGGTCGGGCAGGGTCTGATGGCTACACCTTC
cdr3_aa: CASSLGRAGSDGYTF
v_call: TRBV12-3/TRBV12-4
j_call: TRBJ1-2
d_call: NA
clone_size: NA

cdr3_nt: TGTGCCAGCAGTGGGGCCGACAGGCAAGAGACCCAGTACTTC
cdr3_aa: CASSGADRQETQYF
v_call: TRBV2
j_call: TRBJ2-5
d_call: NA
clone_size: NA

cdr3_nt: TGCAGTGCTAGTAAGGTAGTACAAGAGACCCAGTACTTC
cdr3_aa: CSASKVVQETQYF
v_call: TRBV20-1
j_call: TRBJ2-5
d_call: NA
clone_size: NA

cdr3_nt: TGCGCCAGCAGCCCGGCAGGTGAACCCTATGGCTACACCTTC
cdr3_aa: CASSPAGEPYGYTF
v_call: TRBV5-1
j_call: TRBJ1-2
d_call: NA
clone_size: NA

cdr3_nt: TGTGCCAGTAGTATCCCGGGGGGGAGAGCTGAAGCTTTCTTT
cdr3_aa: CASSIPGGRAEAFF
v_call: TRBV19
j_call: TRBJ1-1
d_call: NA
clone_size: NA